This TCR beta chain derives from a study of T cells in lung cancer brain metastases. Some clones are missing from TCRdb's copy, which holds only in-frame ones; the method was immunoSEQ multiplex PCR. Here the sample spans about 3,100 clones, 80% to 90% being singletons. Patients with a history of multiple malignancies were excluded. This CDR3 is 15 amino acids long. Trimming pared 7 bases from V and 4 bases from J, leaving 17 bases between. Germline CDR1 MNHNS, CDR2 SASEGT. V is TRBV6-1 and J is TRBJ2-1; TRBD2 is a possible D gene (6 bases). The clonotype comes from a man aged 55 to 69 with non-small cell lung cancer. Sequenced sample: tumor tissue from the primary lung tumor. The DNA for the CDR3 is TGTGCCAGCAACCCCGGGACTTCTGTTTACAATGAGCAGTTCTTC. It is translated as CASNPGTSVYNEQFF.